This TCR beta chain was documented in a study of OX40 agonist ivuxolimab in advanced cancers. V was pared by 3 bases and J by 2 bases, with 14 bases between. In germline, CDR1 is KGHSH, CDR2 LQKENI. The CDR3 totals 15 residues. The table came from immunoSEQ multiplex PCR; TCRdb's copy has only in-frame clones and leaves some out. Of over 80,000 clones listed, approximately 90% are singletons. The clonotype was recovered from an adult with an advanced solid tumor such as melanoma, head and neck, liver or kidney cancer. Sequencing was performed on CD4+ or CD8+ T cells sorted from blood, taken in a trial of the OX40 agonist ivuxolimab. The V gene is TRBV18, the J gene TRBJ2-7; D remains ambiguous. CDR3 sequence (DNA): TGTGCCAGCTCACCGAGGAGAGAAGTGACCTACGAGCAGTACTTC. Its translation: CASSPRREVTYEQYF.